These 25 T cell receptor beta chains share one sample of origin, sequenced in a study of control samples from healthy donors and cancer patients. The protocol was immunoSEQ multiplex PCR, while the TCRdb copy is restricted to in-frame clones and leaves out a portion. The table records some 250,000 clones, about four fifths of them present only once. Source material: PBMCs. The receptor set was obtained from a woman aged 55-75 years with lung cancer.

This chain joins TRBV10-3 and TRBJ1-1; the D is unclear. The CDR3 runs to 14 residues. Germline CDR1 ENHRY, CDR2 SYGVKD. Between the trimmed V and J ends, which lost 2 bases and 1 base, there was a span of 8 bases. The CDR3 reads CAISEPTENTEAFF. The CDR3 coding sequence is TGTGCCATCAGTGAGCCCACGGAGAACACTGAAGCTTTCTTT.

V gene TRBV11-3 combines with J gene TRBJ2-5; TRBD1 might be the D (6 bases). CDR1 and CDR2 from the germline V gene are SGHNT and YENEEA. V was shortened by 5 bases and J by 2 bases, with 9 bases between the two germline ends. The CDR3 contains 13 residues. CDR3 loop: CASSRGQQETQYF. CDR3 coding DNA: TGTGCCAGCAGCCGAGGACAGCAAGAGACCCAGTACTTC.

This clone was observed once. The chain combines TRBV18 with TRBJ2-1; D not resolved. The V and J ends lost 6 bases and 4 bases respectively, with 16 bases between them. Germline lookup yields CDR1 KGHSH and CDR2 LQKENI. The CDR3 sequence is 15 residues long. The CDR3 nucleotides read TGTGCCAGCTCCCTCACAGAGTTGGAGTACAATGAGCAGTTCTTC. Translating gives CASSLTELEYNEQFF. The entire variable domain, with the rest obtained from reference TRBV18 and TRBJ2-1, is as follows: NAGVMQNPRHLVRRRGQEARLRCSPMKGHSHVYWYRQLPEEGLKFMVYLQKENIIDESGMPKERFSAEFPKEGPSILRIQQVVRGDSAAYFCASSLTELEYNEQFFGPGTRLTVL.

The rearrangement uses TRBV3-1 (or the pseudogene TRBV3-2) and TRBJ1-6, with D unresolved. The CDR3 extends over 20 amino acids. Per germline, CDR1 LGHDT and CDR2 YNNKEL (reference sequence). V lost 0 bases and J 4 bases, leaving 22 bases between the germline ends. The CDR3 reads CASSQDVGGRVPMYNSPLHF. CDR3 nucleotide sequence: TGTGCCAGCAGCCAAGATGTGGGTGGTAGGGTCCCCATGTATAATTCACCCCTCCACTTT.

CDR3 in amino acids: CASSLAVIGPTDTQYF. DNA of the CDR3: TGTGCCAGCAGCTTAGCGGTAATAGGCCCCACAGATACGCAGTATTTT. V gene TRBV7-9 combines with J gene TRBJ2-3; no definite D call. From germline, CDR1 is SEHNR and CDR2 FQNEAQ (reference sequence). Trimming left V 0 bases short and J 2 bases short, with 12 bases between. The CDR3 covers 16 residues.

The V and J genes are TRBV6-4 and TRBJ1-1; D remains unclear. This CDR3 has 15 residues. Per germline, CDR1 MRHNA and CDR2 SNTAGT. CDR3 amino acids: CAVTYTVRVDREAFF. The CDR3 DNA is TGTGCAGTCACCTATACGGTCCGGGTCGACCGTGAAGCTTTCTTT.

V gene TRBV5-5 combines with J gene TRBJ1-2; unclear D gene. The CDR3 spans 17 residues. Trimming stripped 4 bases from V and 1 base from J, with 20 bases between. From germline, CDR1 is SGHKS and CDR2 YYEKEE (reference sequence). CDR3 loop: CASSPSFSRDDNYGYTF. CDR3 nucleotide sequence: TGTGCCAGCAGCCCTAGTTTCTCTCGTGATGATAACTATGGCTACACCTTC.

The DNA of the CDR3 is TGTGCCAGCTCACCGGGACAGACCGAGCCCCAGCATTTT. Its translation: CASSPGQTEPQHF. This chain joins TRBV18 and TRBJ1-5; TRBD1 agrees at 7 bases. CDR1 is KGHSH and CDR2 is LQKENI in the germline V gene. J lost 8 bases, V lost 3 bases, and 4 bases had no gene match. The CDR3 extends over 13 amino acids.

The V call is TRBV3-1 (or the pseudogene TRBV3-2), the J call TRBJ1-5; D gene uncertain. Deletions cut 1 base from V and 1 base from J, with 5 bases between. This CDR3 is 14 amino acids long. Germline V gene data show CDR1 as LGHDT and CDR2 as YNNKEL (reference sequence). DNA of the CDR3: TGTGCCAGCAGCCAAGCGCCAAGCAATCAGCCCCAGCATTTT. Protein product: CASSQAPSNQPQHF.

The chain uses TRBV24-1 and TRBJ2-1; 12 bases are a match to TRBD1. The CDR3 is 15 amino acids. After removal of 5 bases from V and 10 bases from J, the junction contained 8 bases not matched to a gene. Germline V gene sequence: CDR1 KGHDR, CDR2 SFDVKD. This CDR3 reads CATSGAGTGGWEQFF. The CDR3 nucleotides read TGTGCCACCAGTGGCGCCGGGACAGGGGGCTGGGAGCAGTTCTTC.

The V and J genes are TRBV4-2 and TRBJ1-4, with a weak D call TRBD1 (5 bases). CDR3 length equals 15 residues. CDR1 is LGHNA, CDR2 YNFKEQ, per germline. The V and J ends lost 3 bases and 0 bases respectively, with 8 bases between them. The CDR3 coding sequence is TGTGCCAGCAGCCAGGGGGGACCAACTAATGAAAAACTGTTTTTT. This sequence encodes CASSQGGPTNEKLFF.

The chain uses TRBV18 and TRBJ2-7; D call uncertain. The CDR3 is 11 residues long. Germline CDR1 and CDR2: KGHSH and LQKENI. Trimming removed 3 bases from V and 7 bases from J, with 7 bases in between. CDR3 protein: CASSPGWEQYF. The CDR3, as DNA: TGTGCCAGCTCACCCGGGTGGGAGCAGTACTTC. Variable domain in full (rest from reference TRBV18 and TRBJ2-7): NAGVMQNPRHLVRRRGQEARLRCSPMKGHSHVYWYRQLPEEGLKFMVYLQKENIIDESGMPKERFSAEFPKEGPSILRIQQVVRGDSAAYFCASSPGWEQYFGPGTRLTVT.

The V and J genes are TRBV7-8 and TRBJ1-1; D is undetermined. V lost 5 bases and J lost 1, with 11 bases in between. The CDR3 is 14 amino acids. Germline CDR1 and CDR2: SGHVS and FQNEAQ. The CDR3 coding sequence is TGTGCCAGCAGCGCCGGCGAAGGGAACACTGAAGCTTTCTTT. This translates into CASSAGEGNTEAFF.

This chain uses TRBV2 with TRBJ2-5; D is unresolved. This CDR3 contains 12 residues. From germline, CDR1 is SNHLY and CDR2 FYNNEI. The V end was cut by 4 bases, the J end by 4 bases, with 7 bases between. CDR3 sequence: CASSAERETQYF. For the CDR3, the DNA is TGTGCCAGCAGTGCGGAGCGAGAGACCCAGTACTTC.

DNA of the CDR3: TGTGCCAGCGCTTATAGTAGTTGGGGGAGGTTGGAAGAAAAACTGTTTTTT. This sequence encodes CASAYSSWGRLEEKLFF. The J gene is TRBJ1-4, the V gene TRBV5-6, with a tentative D call TRBD1 (5 bases). The V and J ends lost 7 bases and 8 bases respectively, with 27 bases between them. CDR3 length: 17 residues. Germline V CDR1 and CDR2: SGHDT, YYEEEE.

The rearrangement joins TRBV20-1 to TRBJ1-2; D is undetermined. The CDR3 has 11 residues. Trimming removed 5 bases at V and 3 bases at J, with 7 bases between. Germline CDR1 reads DFQATT; CDR2 reads SNEGSKA (reference sequence). The CDR3 protein is CSASIYYGYTF. The CDR3 DNA sequence: TGCAGTGCTTCCATCTACTATGGCTACACCTTC.

The chain links TRBV6-1 to TRBJ2-7; TRBD2 agrees at 9 bases. Germline V gene sequence: CDR1 MNHNS, CDR2 SASEGT. The CDR3 is 17 residues long. V was pared by 0 bases and J by 2 bases, with 8 bases of the junction left unmatched. The CDR3, as DNA: TGTGCCAGCAGTGAAGCGCTCACTAGCGGGTTAACCTACGAGCAGTACTTC. This codes for CASSEALTSGLTYEQYF.

V gene TRBV6-1 combines with J gene TRBJ2-3, with D tentatively TRBD1 or TRBD2 (5 bases each). This CDR3 contains 15 residues. The V gene lost 2 bases and the J gene lost 0 bases, with 9 bases spanning the gap. The germline V gene encodes CDR1 MNHNS and CDR2 SASEGT. CDR3 loop: CASSERWGSTDTQYF. The CDR3 DNA reads TGTGCCAGCAGTGAAAGATGGGGGAGCACAGATACGCAGTATTTT.

The chain carries TRBV7-9 and TRBJ1-5; 8 nucleotides match TRBD1. After removal of 5 bases from V and 0 bases from J, the junction contained 6 bases not matched to a gene. Germline V gene lookup returns CDR1 SEHNR and CDR2 FQNEAQ (reference sequence). CDR3 size: 16 residues. The CDR3 region is CASSTGQGDSNQPQHF. CDR3 sequence (DNA): TGTGCCAGCAGCACCGGACAGGGCGATAGCAATCAGCCCCAGCATTTT.

The rearrangement joins TRBV28 to TRBJ1-2; 7 nucleotides align to TRBD1. The length of the CDR3 is 14 residues. J was trimmed by 6 bases and V by 4 bases; bases with no gene match: 8. The V gene's germline CDR1 is MDHEN and CDR2 SYDVKM. CDR3 DNA sequence: TGTGCCAGCAGTTCCGACAGGGTTCTGCATGGCTACACCTTC. Protein sequence: CASSSDRVLHGYTF.

This chain links TRBV5-1 with TRBJ1-1, with 9 bases aligning to TRBD1. Looked up from germline, CDR1 is SGHRS and CDR2 is YFSETQ. The CDR3 spans 14 residues. Losses at the gene ends were 5 bases for V and 1 base for J; bases not matched to a gene: 3. The CDR3 coding sequence is TGCGCCAGCAGGGACAGGGGATCGAACACTGAAGCTTTCTTT. This codes for CASRDRGSNTEAFF. The full variable domain, rest sourced from reference TRBV5-1 and TRBJ1-1, is KAGVTQTPRYLIKTRGQQVTLSCSPISGHRSVSWYQQTPGQGLQFLFEYFSETQRNKGNFPGRFSGRQFSNSRSEMNVSTLELGDSALYLCASRDRGSNTEAFFGQGTRLTVV.

CDR3 in amino acids: CASSERQGATLKKTEAFF. As DNA, the CDR3 is TGTGCCAGCAGCGAGAGACAGGGGGCCACGTTAAAGAAGACTGAAGCTTTCTTT. The rearrangement uses TRBV11-3 and TRBJ1-1, with 10 bases that match TRBD1. The trim removed 5 bases at V and 5 bases at J, leaving 17 bases unmatched. Germline lookup yields CDR1 SGHNT and CDR2 YENEEA. The CDR3 has 18 residues. Full variable domain (remainder filled in from reference TRBV11-3 and TRBJ1-1): EAGVVQSPRYKIIEKKQPVAFWCNPISGHNTLYWYLQNLGQGPELLIRYENEEAVDDSQLPKDRFSAERLKGVDSTLKIQPAELGDSAVYLCASSERQGATLKKTEAFFGQGTRLTVV.

This clone showed up just once. The chain links TRBV2 to TRBJ1-5; D unclear. This CDR3 contains 15 residues. Germline CDR1 is SNHLY and CDR2 is FYNNEI. The V end was cut by 7 bases, the J end by 0 bases, with 13 bases between. CDR3 loop: CASTLDPYSNQPQHF. CDR3 coding DNA: TGTGCCAGCACCCTCGACCCATATAGCAATCAGCCCCAGCATTTT.

This chain connects TRBV19 to TRBJ1-1, with no clear D. Germline lookup yields CDR1 LNHDA and CDR2 SQIVND (reference sequence). The CDR3 length is 13 residues. Trimming removed 5 bases from V and 5 bases from J, with 12 bases in between. The chain's CDR3 is CASSEDLETEAFF. CDR3 nucleotides: TGTGCCAGTAGTGAAGACTTAGAGACTGAAGCTTTCTTT.

The chain links TRBV11-2 to TRBJ1-6, with D possibly TRBD1 on 6 matching bases. V was cut by 5 bases and J by 4 bases, with 9 bases left in between. Germline V lookup: CDR1 SGHAT, CDR2 FQNNGV. The CDR3 totals 14 residues. CDR3: CASSPGHYNSPLHF. The CDR3 DNA is TGTGCCAGCAGCCCGGGACATTATAATTCACCCCTCCACTTT.